A selection of T cell receptor beta chains follows, all from one sample in a study of T-cell memory formation after mild COVID-19. Each CDR3 protein gets one entry after TCRdb re-called the 5' RACE reads with MiXCR. Altogether hundreds of thousands of distinct CDR3 sequences are present, approximately 20% being singletons, with the ten largest covering approximately 13%. The sequenced material came from PBMCs or a T cell subset sorted from them (not recorded which). The origin of the receptors is an adult woman who had mild COVID-19 (a few samples of this study predate the infection). Cell type and time point are not known. The CDR3 runs from the conserved cysteine through the conserved F or W. A D gene is named only where the DNA matches it firmly. Clone size is shown for a subset of rows, as once, few, many or a class of expanded clone.

>TRBJ2-7|TRBV6-5|.|.
CASSYSRGSAYEQYF
TGTGCCAGCAGTTACTCGAGAGGGAGCGCCTACGAGCAGTACTTC
>TRBJ1-2|TRBV6-5|.|.
CASRRGGRDGYTF
TGTGCCAGCAGACGAGGGGGGCGGGATGGCTACACCTTC
>TRBJ2-1|TRBV7-3|.|.
CASSRTGTTSYNEQFF
TGTGCCAGCAGCCGTACAGGAACAACCTCCTACAATGAGCAGTTCTTC
>TRBJ2-2|TRBV7-9|.|.
CASSWLGGELFF
TGTGCCAGCAGCTGGCTAGGCGGGGAGCTGTTTTTT
>TRBJ2-1|TRBV6-5|.|.
CASSPGSPEYNEQFF
TGTGCCAGCAGCCCAGGGTCCCCTGAGTACAATGAGCAGTTCTTC
>TRBJ2-1|TRBV27|.|TRBD1
CASSLLGLGDRVRNEQFF
TGTGCCAGCAGTTTACTGGGCTTGGGGGACAGGGTAAGAAATGAGCAGTTCTTC
>TRBJ1-5|TRBV20-1|.|.
CSASLGGGALNQPQHF
TGCAGTGCTAGCCTGGGAGGTGGGGCCCTCAATCAGCCCCAGCATTTT
>TRBJ1-1|TRBV29-1|once|TRBD1
CSVGRGGVTEAFF
TGCAGCGTCGGGAGAGGGGGCGTGACTGAAGCTTTCTTT
>TRBJ1-1|TRBV14|few|.
CASSQERRHPMFTEAFF
TGTGCCAGCAGCCAAGAAAGGAGGCATCCAATGTTCACTGAAGCTTTCTTT
>TRBJ2-1|TRBV7-9|many|TRBD1
CASSLGQAYNEQFF
TGTGCCAGCAGCCTGGGACAGGCATACAATGAGCAGTTCTTC
>TRBJ2-3|TRBV7-2|.|TRBD2
CASSWGLAGWSPDTQYF
TGTGCCAGCAGCTGGGGACTAGCGGGATGGAGCCCAGATACGCAGTATTTT
>TRBJ2-7|TRBV9|few|TRBD1
CASSVARDRATYEQYF
TGTGCCAGCAGCGTAGCTAGGGACAGGGCGACCTACGAGCAGTACTTC
>TRBJ2-1|TRBV7-2|many|TRBD2
CASSLDGLAVNEQFF
TGTGCCAGCAGCTTAGACGGTCTAGCGGTAAATGAGCAGTTCTTC
>TRBJ2-1|TRBV6-5|.|.
CASSAGASGYNEQFF
TGTGCCAGCAGTGCAGGGGCTAGCGGTTACAATGAGCAGTTCTTC
>TRBJ2-1|TRBV6-6|few|.
CASRGDYGYNEQFF
TGTGCCAGCAGAGGGGATTATGGCTACAATGAGCAGTTCTTC
>TRBJ1-1|TRBV27|.|.
CASSLRGGGTEAFF
TGTGCCAGCAGTTTGCGGGGGGGGGGCACTGAAGCTTTCTTT
>TRBJ2-3|TRBV6-6|few|TRBD2
CASSYGGGAVDTQYF
TGTGCCAGCAGTTATGGCGGGGGGGCGGTAGATACGCAGTATTTT
>TRBJ1-2|TRBV15|.|.
CATSRDRLRAGYTF
TGTGCCACCAGCAGAGATAGGTTGAGGGCTGGCTACACCTTC
>TRBJ2-5|TRBV3-1|.|TRBD2
CAAAGSGGYQETQYF
TGTGCCGCCGCGGGAAGCGGGGGGTACCAAGAGACCCAGTACTTC
>TRBJ2-3|TRBV4-2|few|TRBD2
CASSQRATSGRPSTDTQYF
TGTGCCAGCAGCCAACGAGCGACTAGCGGAAGACCTAGCACAGATACGCAGTATTTT
>TRBJ1-3|TRBV5-1|.|TRBD1
CASSKGTVGNTIYF
TGCGCCAGCAGCAAGGGGACAGTTGGAAACACCATATATTTT
>TRBJ2-2|TRBV7-3|.|TRBD2
CASSLQPGLAELFF
TGTGCCAGCAGCCTTCAACCCGGACTAGCGGAGCTGTTTTTT
>TRBJ2-3|TRBV5-1|.|TRBD2
CASSWRGATDTQYF
TGCGCCAGCAGCTGGCGGGGGGCCACAGATACGCAGTATTTT
>TRBJ2-7|TRBV15|many|TRBD1
CATSRNRDRGSEQYF
TGTGCCACCAGCAGGAACCGGGACAGGGGGAGCGAGCAGTACTTC
>TRBJ2-3|TRBV5-1|.|.
CASGPRGTDTQYF
TGCGCCAGCGGGCCCCGGGGCACAGATACGCAGTATTTT
>TRBJ2-2|TRBV7-3|few|.
CASSLLQPGELFF
TGTGCCAGCAGCTTACTTCAGCCCGGGGAGCTGTTTTTT
>TRBJ1-6|TRBV12-3/TRBV12-4|few|.
CASSHGLGVSSPLHF
TGTGCCAGCAGTCACGGGTTGGGCGTGAGTTCACCCCTCCACTTT
>TRBJ2-1|TRBV4-1|.|.
CASSQEGHIGAPYNEQFF
TGCGCCAGCAGCCAAGAGGGCCATATCGGAGCCCCGTACAATGAGCAGTTCTTC
>TRBJ1-4|TRBV7-2|few|.
CASSLRPFRALGEKLFF
TGTGCCAGCAGCTTACGGCCTTTTCGGGCCCTGGGGGAAAAACTGTTTTTT
>TRBJ2-5|TRBV5-5|few|TRBD1
CASSPTGQPRETQYF
TGTGCCAGCAGCCCGACGGGACAGCCGAGGGAGACCCAGTACTTC
>TRBJ1-1|TRBV7-7|.|.
CASRLSWGAVDTEAFF
TGTGCTAGCAGGCTCAGCTGGGGGGCGGTGGACACTGAAGCTTTCTTT
>TRBJ1-1|TRBV6-1|.|TRBD1
CASSERQGRPRDTEAFF
TGTGCCAGCAGTGAAAGACAGGGGCGCCCGCGGGACACTGAAGCTTTCTTT
>TRBJ2-7|TRBV4-1|few|.
CASSHRQESSYEQYF
TGCGCCAGCAGCCACCGACAGGAAAGCTCCTACGAGCAGTACTTC
>TRBJ1-5|TRBV6-5|.|TRBD1
CASSRGTGGVQPQHF
TGTGCCAGCAGTCGGGGGACAGGGGGCGTTCAGCCCCAGCATTTT
>TRBJ1-5|TRBV21-1|.|.
CASSPKRGQARRPQHF
TGTGCCAGCAGCCCAAAGAGGGGACAGGCCAGGAGGCCCCAGCATTTT
>TRBJ2-7|TRBV30|few|.
CAWSETFSYEQYF
TGTGCCTGGAGCGAGACCTTCTCCTACGAGCAGTACTTC
>TRBJ2-3|TRBV4-1|.|TRBD2
CASSQVGGGTDTQYF
TGCGCCAGCAGCCAAGTGGGAGGGGGCACAGATACGCAGTATTTT